These 3 T cell receptor beta chains were all obtained from the same sample, sequenced in a study of read filtering for tumor transcriptome and immune sequencing. The library was built from 400 ng RNA with molecular barcoded adaptors for alpha/delta and beta/gamma chains. TCRdb fed the reads into MiXCR, producing one record per CDR3 protein. Altogether tens of thousands of distinct CDR3 sequences are present, around 13% being singletons, with the ten largest covering 38%. The sequencing sample was made of a population of CD138-negative cells sorted from bone marrow. The receptor source for this set is a donor at least 40 years old with multiple myeloma.

Remarks on this clonotype: Relative to the germline gene, one junction end is altered; a read error may explain this. The gene calls are TRBV6-2 or TRBV6-3 and TRBJ2-2; either TRBD1 or TRBD2 may fit D (5 bases each). Per germline, CDR1 MNHEY and CDR2 SVGEGT. There are 16 residues in the CDR3. CDR3 amino acids: CSSTPPGTHGTGELFF. CDR3 DNA: TGTTCCAGCACCCCACCGGGGACCCATGGAACCGGGGAGCTGTTTTTT.

A remark on this clonotype: This may come from a read error, since a much larger clone is one base off. The CDR3 DNA reads TGTGCCAGCGGCTTAGAGGCAGCCATCATCTATGGCTACACCTTC. Translated, it gives CASGLEAAIIYGYTF. The chain is built from TRBV11-2 and TRBJ1-2; D gene ambiguous. CDR1 and CDR2 (germline): SGHAT, FQNNGV. This CDR3 has 15 amino acids.

This clonotype has just a few counts. This chain uses TRBV3-1 with TRBJ1-6; 8 positions match TRBD1. J gave up 10 bases and V 4 bases, and 9 bases lay outside the gene matches. This CDR3 contains 15 residues. Looked up from germline, CDR1 is LGHDT and CDR2 is YNNKEL (reference sequence). The CDR3 region has the DNA TGTGCCAGCAGCCCCCGAGACACAGGGGGATCACCCCTCCACTTT. Its translation: CASSPRDTGGSPLHF.